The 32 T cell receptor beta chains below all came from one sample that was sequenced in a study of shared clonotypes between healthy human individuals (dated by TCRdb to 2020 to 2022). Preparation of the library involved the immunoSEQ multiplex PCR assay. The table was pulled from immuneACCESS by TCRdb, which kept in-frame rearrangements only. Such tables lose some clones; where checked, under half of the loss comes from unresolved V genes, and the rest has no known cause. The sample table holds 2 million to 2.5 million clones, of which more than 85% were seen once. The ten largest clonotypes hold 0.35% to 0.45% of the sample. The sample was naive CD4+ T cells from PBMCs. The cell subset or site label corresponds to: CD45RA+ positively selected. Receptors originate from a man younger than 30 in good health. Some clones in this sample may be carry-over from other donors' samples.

The CDR3 here is CASSLGGATLYEQYF. The DNA for the CDR3 is TGTGCCAGCAGCTTAGGTGGGGCAACGCTCTACGAGCAGTACTTC. The chain uses TRBV7-2 and TRBJ2-7; TRBD1 is a possible D gene (5 bases). The germline CDR1 and CDR2 sequences are SGHTA and FQGNSA. This CDR3 is built from 15 residues. Between the trimmed V and J ends, which lost 1 base and 3 bases, there was a span of 13 bases.

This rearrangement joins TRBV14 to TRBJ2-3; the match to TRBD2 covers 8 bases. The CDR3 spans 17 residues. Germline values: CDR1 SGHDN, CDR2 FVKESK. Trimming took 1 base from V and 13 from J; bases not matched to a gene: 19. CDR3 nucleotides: TGTGCCAGCAGCCAAGGGCTTAGAGCGGGAGTGGGTGATACCAAGTATTTT. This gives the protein CASSQGLRAGVGDTKYF.

The CDR3 loop is CASWAGAGGYGYTF. The CDR3, as DNA: TGTGCCAGCTGGGCAGGGGCAGGGGGCTATGGCTACACCTTC. The chain is built from TRBV6-1 and TRBJ1-2, with TRBD1 matching over 7 bases. The germline CDR1 and CDR2 sequences are MNHNS and SASEGT. V lost 8 bases and J lost 4; bases outside the gene matches: 10. There are 14 residues in the CDR3.

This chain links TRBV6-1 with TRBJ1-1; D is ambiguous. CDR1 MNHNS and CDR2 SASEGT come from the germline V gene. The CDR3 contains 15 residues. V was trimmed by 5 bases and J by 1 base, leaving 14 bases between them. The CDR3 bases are TGTGCCAGCAGTCTCTATGAAGGCGCGAACACTGAAGCTTTCTTT. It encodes CASSLYEGANTEAFF.

CDR3 DNA: TGTGCCAGCAGTCCTTACTCGGGACAGGGGACAGATACGCAGTATTTT. Translating gives CASSPYSGQGTDTQYF. The chain uses TRBV28 and TRBJ2-3; 10 bases match TRBD1. The germline CDR1 and CDR2 sequences are MDHEN and SYDVKM. Trimming at V came to 5 bases and at J to 3 bases, leaving 8 bases not matched to a gene. The CDR3 loop spans 16 amino acids.

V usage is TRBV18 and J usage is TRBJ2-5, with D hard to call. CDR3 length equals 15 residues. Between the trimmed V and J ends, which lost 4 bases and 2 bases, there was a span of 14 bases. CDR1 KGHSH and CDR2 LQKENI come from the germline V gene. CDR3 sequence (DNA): TGTGCCAGCTCACTTGCGGCAGCATTACAAGAGACCCAGTACTTC. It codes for CASSLAAALQETQYF.

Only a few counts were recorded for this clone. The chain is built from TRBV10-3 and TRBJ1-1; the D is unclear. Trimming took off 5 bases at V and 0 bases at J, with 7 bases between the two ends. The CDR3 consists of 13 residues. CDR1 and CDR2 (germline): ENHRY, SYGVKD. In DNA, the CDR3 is TGTGCCATCAGTTATAATATGAACACTGAAGCTTTCTTT. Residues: CAISYNMNTEAFF.

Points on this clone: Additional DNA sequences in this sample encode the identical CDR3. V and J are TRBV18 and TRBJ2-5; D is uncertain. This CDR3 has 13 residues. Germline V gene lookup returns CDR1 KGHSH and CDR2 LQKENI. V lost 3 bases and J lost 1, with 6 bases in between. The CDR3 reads CASSPPVQETQYF. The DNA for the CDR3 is TGTGCCAGCTCACCCCCAGTCCAAGAGACCCAGTACTTC.

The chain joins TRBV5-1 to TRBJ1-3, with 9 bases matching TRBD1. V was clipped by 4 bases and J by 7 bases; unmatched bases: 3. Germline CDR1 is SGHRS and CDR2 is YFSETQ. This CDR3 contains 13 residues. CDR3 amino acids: CASSLTGGNTIYF. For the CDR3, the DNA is TGCGCCAGCAGCCTGACAGGGGGTAACACCATATATTTT.

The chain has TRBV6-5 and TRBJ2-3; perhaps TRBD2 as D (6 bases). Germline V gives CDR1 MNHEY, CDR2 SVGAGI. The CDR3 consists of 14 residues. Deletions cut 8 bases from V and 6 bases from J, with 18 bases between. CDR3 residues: CASQRDSAADTQYF. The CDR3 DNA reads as TGTGCCAGCCAGAGGGACTCCGCCGCGGATACGCAGTATTTT.

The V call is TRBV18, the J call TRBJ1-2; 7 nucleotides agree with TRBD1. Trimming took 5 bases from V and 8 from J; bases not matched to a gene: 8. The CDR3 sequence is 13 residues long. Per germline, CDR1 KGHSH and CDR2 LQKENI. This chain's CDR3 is CASSEQGTSGYTF. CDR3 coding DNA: TGTGCCAGCTCAGAACAGGGGACTAGCGGCTACACCTTC.

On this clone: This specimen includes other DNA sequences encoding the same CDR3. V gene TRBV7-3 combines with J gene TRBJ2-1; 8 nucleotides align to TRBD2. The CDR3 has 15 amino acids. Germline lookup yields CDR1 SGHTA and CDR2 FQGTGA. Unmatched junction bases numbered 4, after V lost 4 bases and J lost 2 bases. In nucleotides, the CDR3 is TGTGCCAGCAGCTCCGGACTAGCCCCCTACAATGAGCAGTTCTTC. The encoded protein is CASSSGLAPYNEQFF.

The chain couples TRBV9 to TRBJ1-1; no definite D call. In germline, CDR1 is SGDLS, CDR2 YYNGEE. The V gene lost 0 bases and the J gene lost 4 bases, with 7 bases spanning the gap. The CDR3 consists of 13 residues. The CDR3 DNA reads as TGTGCCAGCAGCGTAGGGGTGATCACTGAAGCTTTCTTT. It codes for CASSVGVITEAFF.

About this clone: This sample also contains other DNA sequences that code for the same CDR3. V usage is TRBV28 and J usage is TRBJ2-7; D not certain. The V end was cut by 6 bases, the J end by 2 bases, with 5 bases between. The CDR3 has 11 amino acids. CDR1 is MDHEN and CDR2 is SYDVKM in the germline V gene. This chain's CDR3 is CASSGAYEQYF. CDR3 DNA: TGTGCCAGCAGCGGTGCCTACGAGCAGTACTTC.

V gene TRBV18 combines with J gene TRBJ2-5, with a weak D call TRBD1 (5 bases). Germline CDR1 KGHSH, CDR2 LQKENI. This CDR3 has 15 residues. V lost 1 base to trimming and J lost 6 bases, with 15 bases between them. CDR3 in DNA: TGTGCCAGCTCACCACTAGGACAAGTGGTTCAGACCCAGTACTTC. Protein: CASSPLGQVVQTQYF.

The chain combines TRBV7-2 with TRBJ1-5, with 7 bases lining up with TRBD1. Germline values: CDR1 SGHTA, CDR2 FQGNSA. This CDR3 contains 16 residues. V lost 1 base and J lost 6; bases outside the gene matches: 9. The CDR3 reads CASSLVSQGFGQPQHF. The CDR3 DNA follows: TGTGCCAGCAGCTTAGTTTCACAGGGGTTCGGTCAGCCCCAGCATTTT.

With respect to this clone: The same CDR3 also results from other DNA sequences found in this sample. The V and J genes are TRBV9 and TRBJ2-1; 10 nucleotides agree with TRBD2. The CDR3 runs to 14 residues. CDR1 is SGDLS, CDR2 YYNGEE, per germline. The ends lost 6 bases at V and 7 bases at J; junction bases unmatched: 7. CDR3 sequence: CASTPTSGSNEQFF. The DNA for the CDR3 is TGTGCCAGCACCCCGACTAGCGGGTCTAATGAGCAGTTCTTC.

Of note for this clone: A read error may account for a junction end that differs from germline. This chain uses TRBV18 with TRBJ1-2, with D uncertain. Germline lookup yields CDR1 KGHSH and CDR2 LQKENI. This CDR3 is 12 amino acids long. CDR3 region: CASSPLLANSDF. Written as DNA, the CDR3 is TGTGCCAGCTCACCCCTTTTGGCTAATAGCGACTTC.

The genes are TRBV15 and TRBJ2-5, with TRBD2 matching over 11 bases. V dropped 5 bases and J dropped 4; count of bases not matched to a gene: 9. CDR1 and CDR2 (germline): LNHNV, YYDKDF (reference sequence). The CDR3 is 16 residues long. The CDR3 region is CATSRQLAGGLETQYF. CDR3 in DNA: TGTGCCACCAGCCGTCAGTTAGCGGGAGGGTTAGAGACCCAGTACTTC.

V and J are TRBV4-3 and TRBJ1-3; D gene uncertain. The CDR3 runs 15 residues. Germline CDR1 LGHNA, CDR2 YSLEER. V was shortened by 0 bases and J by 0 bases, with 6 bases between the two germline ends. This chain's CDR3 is CASSQDISSGNTIYF. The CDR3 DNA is TGCGCCAGCAGCCAAGACATAAGCTCTGGAAACACCATATATTTT.

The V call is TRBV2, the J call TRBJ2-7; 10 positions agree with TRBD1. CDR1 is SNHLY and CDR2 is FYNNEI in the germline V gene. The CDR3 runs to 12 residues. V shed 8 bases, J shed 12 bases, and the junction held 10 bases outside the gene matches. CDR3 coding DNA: TGTGCCAGCGGCCGGGACAGGGGCTCCCTGTACTTC. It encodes CASGRDRGSLYF.

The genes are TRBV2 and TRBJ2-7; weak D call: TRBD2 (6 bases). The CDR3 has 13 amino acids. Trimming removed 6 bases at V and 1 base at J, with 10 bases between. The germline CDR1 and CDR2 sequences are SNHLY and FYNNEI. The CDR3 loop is CASRRLGSYEQYF. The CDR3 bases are TGTGCCAGCAGACGACTAGGATCCTACGAGCAGTACTTC.

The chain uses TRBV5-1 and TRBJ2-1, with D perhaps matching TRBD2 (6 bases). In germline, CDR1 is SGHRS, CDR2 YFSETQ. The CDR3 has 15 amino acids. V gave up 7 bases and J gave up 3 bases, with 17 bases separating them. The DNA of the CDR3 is TGCGCCAGCCAATCGGGAGTAGCATTCTACAATGAGCAGTTCTTC. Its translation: CASQSGVAFYNEQFF.

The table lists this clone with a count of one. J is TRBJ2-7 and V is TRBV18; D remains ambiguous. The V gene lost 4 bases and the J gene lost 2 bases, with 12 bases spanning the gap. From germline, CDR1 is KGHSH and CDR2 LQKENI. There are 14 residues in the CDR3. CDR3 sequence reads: CASSLPLAPYEQYF. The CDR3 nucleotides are TGTGCCAGCTCACTACCACTCGCGCCCTACGAGCAGTACTTC.

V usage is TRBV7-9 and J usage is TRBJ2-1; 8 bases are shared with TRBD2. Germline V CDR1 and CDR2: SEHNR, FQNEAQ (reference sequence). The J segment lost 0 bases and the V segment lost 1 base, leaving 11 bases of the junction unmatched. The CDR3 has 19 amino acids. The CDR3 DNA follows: TGTGCCAGCAGCTTAGGTCGCCTAGCGGGCCGAGGCTCCTACAATGAGCAGTTCTTC. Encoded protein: CASSLGRLAGRGSYNEQFF.

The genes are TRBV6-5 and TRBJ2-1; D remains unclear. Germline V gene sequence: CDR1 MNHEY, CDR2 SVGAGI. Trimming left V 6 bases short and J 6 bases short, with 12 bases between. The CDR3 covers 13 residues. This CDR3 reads CASSLSRFNEQFF. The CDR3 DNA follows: TGTGCCAGCAGCTTATCGAGGTTCAATGAGCAGTTCTTC.

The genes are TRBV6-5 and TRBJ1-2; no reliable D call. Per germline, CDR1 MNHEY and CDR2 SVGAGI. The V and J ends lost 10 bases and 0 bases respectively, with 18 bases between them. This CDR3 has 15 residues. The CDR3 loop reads CAIKRDSSPNYGYTF. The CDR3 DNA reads TGTGCCATTAAGCGGGATTCATCACCTAACTATGGCTACACCTTC.

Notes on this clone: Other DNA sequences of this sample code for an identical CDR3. DNA of the CDR3: TGTGCCAGCAGCGTAGCGGGGGGACAGGAGACCCAGTACTTC. It codes for CASSVAGGQETQYF. V gene TRBV9 combines with J gene TRBJ2-5; D might be TRBD1 or TRBD2, each matching 7 bases. In germline, CDR1 is SGDLS, CDR2 YYNGEE. This CDR3 is 14 amino acids long. Trimming took off 0 bases at V and 5 bases at J, with 11 bases between the two ends.

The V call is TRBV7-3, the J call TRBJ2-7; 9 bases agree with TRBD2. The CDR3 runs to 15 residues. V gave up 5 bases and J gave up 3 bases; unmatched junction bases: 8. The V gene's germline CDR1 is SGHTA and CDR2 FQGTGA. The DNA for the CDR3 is TGTGCCAGCAGCCCCGGGGCTAGCGGGATCTACGAGCAGTACTTC. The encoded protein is CASSPGASGIYEQYF.

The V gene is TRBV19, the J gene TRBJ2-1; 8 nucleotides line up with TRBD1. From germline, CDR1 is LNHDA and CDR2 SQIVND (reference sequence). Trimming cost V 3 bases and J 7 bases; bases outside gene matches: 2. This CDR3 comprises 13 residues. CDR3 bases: TGTGCCAGTAGTATCACAGGGGGAAATGAGCAGTTCTTC. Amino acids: CASSITGGNEQFF.

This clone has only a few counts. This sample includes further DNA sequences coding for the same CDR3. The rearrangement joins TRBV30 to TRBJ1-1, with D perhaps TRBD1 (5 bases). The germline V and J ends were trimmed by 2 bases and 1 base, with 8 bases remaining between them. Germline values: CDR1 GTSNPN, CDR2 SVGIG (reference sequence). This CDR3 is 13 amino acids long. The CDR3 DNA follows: TGTGCCTGGAGTACCCAGGGGAACACTGAAGCTTTCTTT. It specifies CAWSTQGNTEAFF.

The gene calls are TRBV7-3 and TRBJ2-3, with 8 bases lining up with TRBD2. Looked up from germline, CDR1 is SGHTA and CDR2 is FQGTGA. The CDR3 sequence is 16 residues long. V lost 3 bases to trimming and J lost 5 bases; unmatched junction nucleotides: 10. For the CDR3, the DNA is TGTGCCAGCAGCTTCAAACCTAGCGGGCTTGGAGATACGCAGTATTTT. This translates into CASSFKPSGLGDTQYF.